A single sample is the source of the 31 T cell receptor beta chains below, sequenced in a study of tumor and adjacent non-tumor tissue in lung cancer. The template was RNA from unsorted bulk tissue. Three rounds of nested PCR, following a modified ARM-PCR protocol, produced the TCRbeta library. TCRdb itself ran the multiplex PCR reads through MiXCR, one entry per CDR3 protein. The repertoire has under 100,000 distinct CDR3 sequences, around 65% of them found once; the top ten carry roughly 15%. Sequenced sample: lung tumor tissue. These receptors were obtained from a man in his 70s with non-small cell lung cancer.

V is TRBV7-2 and J is TRBJ2-7; weak D call: TRBD1 (6 bases). V lost 5 bases, J lost 7 bases, and 15 bases lay in between. The germline V gene has CDR1 SGHTA and CDR2 FQGNSA. This CDR3 contains 13 residues. The CDR3 is CASSLGRGGEQYF. The CDR3 bases are TGTGCCAGCAGCCTGGGCAGGGGTGGGGAGCAGTACTTC.

In its sample, this clonotype was seen many times. V and J are TRBV29-1 and TRBJ2-7, with D tentatively TRBD1 (6 bases). Looked up from germline, CDR1 is SQVTM and CDR2 is ANQGSEA. Between the trimmed V and J ends, which lost 0 bases and 6 bases, there was a span of 12 bases. CDR3 length equals 13 residues. This CDR3 reads CSVEDRGRGEQYF. CDR3 nucleotide sequence: TGCAGCGTTGAAGATCGGGGCAGGGGCGAGCAGTACTTC.

About this clonotype: A much larger clone lies one base from this, so it may be a read error. The rearrangement links TRBV5-4 to TRBJ2-1; 8 bases line up with TRBD2. In germline, CDR1 is SGHNT, CDR2 YYREEE (reference sequence). The CDR3 is 14 amino acids. The CDR3 region has the DNA TGTGTCAGCAGCGGCGGGGGGTACTACAATGAGCAGTTCTTC. This codes for CVSSGGGYYNEQFF.

The V call is TRBV11-2, the J call TRBJ2-7; 8 nucleotides match TRBD1. Germline lookup yields CDR1 SGHAT and CDR2 FQNNGV. This CDR3 region has 15 residues. Here the CDR3 reads CTNSLVARGQYEQYF. The DNA of the CDR3 is TGTACCAACAGCTTAGTGGCCAGGGGGCAGTACGAGCAGTACTTC. Full variable domain (remainder filled in from reference TRBV11-2 and TRBJ2-7): EAGVAQSPRYKIIEKRQSVAFWCNPISGHATLYWYQQILGQGPKLLIQFQNNGVVDDSQLPKDRFSAERLKGVDSTLKIQPAKLEDSAVYLCTNSLVARGQYEQYFGPGTRLTVT.

The DNA for the CDR3 is TGTGCCAGCAGCCCGACTACCGGGACAGGTACCTACGAGCAGTACTTC. Protein: CASSPTTGTGTYEQYF. The gene calls are TRBV11-2 and TRBJ2-7, with 8 bases identical to TRBD1. Germline V gives CDR1 SGHAT, CDR2 FQNNGV. With V trimmed by 5 bases and J by 2 bases, 11 bases remained unmatched. There are 16 residues in the CDR3.

Note on this clonotype: The CDR3 does not end in the conserved phenylalanine or tryptophan, so this is likely a read error. The DNA is left out, because the CDR3 cannot be placed on it with certainty; the CDR3 is given as TCRdb lists it. The rearrangement uses TRBV4-2 and TRBJ2-5; the D call of TRBD1 is as the table states it, not checked on the DNA. The CDR3 has 13 amino acids, counting both end residues. Looked up from germline, CDR1 is LGHNA and CDR2 is YNFKEQ. The CDR3 here is CASSLGGRETQSS.

The sample holds a few counts of this clonotype. The rearrangement links TRBV24-1 to TRBJ1-5; D call uncertain. Trimming took 7 bases from V and 5 from J, leaving 8 bases between them. The CDR3 is 12 residues long. CDR1 is KGHDR, CDR2 SFDVKD, per germline. Here the CDR3 reads CATRTADQPQHF. CDR3 DNA: TGTGCCACCAGGACGGCGGATCAGCCCCAGCATTTT.

Regarding this clonotype: The CDR3 carries no conserved terminal phenylalanine or tryptophan, so it likely arises from a read error. The rearrangement joins TRBV6-5 to TRBJ2-3, with 8 nucleotides matching TRBD1. This CDR3 region has 17 residues. Per germline, CDR1 MNHEY and CDR2 SVGAGI. Germline trimming cut 6 bases from V and 0 bases from J; bases unmatched to any gene: 11. DNA of the CDR3: TGTGCCAGCAGAAAAGTCCAGGGGGCTCGGAGCACAGATACGCAGTATTCT. This translates into CASRKVQGARSTDTQYS.

This clonotype was counted a few times. It may be a read error: a sequence one base away is much more abundant. The chain has TRBV6-5 and TRBJ2-3; D not certain. Germline V gene sequence: CDR1 MNHEY, CDR2 SVGAGI. There are 15 residues in the CDR3. Trimming took off 8 bases at V and 0 bases at J, with 15 bases between the two ends. CDR3 sequence (DNA): TGTGCCAGCCGCTCTAGAGGAGCTAGCACAGATACGCAGTATTTT. Protein product: CASRSRGASTDTQYF.

In the case of this clonotype: A junction end diverges from the germline sequence, so it may reflect a read error. In DNA, the CDR3 is TGCAGCGCCCCGGCTGGCTGCAACCAAGAGACCCGGTACTTC. Amino acids: CSAPAGCNQETRYF. V gene TRBV29-1 combines with J gene TRBJ2-5; D uncertain. CDR1 is SQVTM and CDR2 is ANQGSEA in the germline V gene. The CDR3 runs 14 residues.

This sequence joins TRBV28 and TRBJ1-3; TRBD1 aligns across 9 bases. This CDR3 has 15 residues. V was pared by 6 bases and J by 0 bases, with 3 bases of the junction left unmatched. Germline CDR1 is MDHEN and CDR2 is SYDVKM. Here the CDR3 reads CASRDRGISGNTIYF. The CDR3 nucleotides read TGTGCCAGCAGGGACAGGGGTATCTCTGGAAACACCATATATTTT.

As for this clonotype: The CDR3 carries no conserved terminal phenylalanine or tryptophan, so it likely arises from a read error. The chain couples TRBV6-6 to TRBJ1-5; TRBD1 might be the D (5 bases). Looked up from germline, CDR1 is MNHNY and CDR2 is SVGAGI (reference sequence). CDR3 size: 16 residues. The CDR3 nucleotides are TGTGTCAGCAGCCTTAGGCAGAAGGGGACCAATCAGCCCCAGCATTCT. Residues: CVSSLRQKGTNQPQHS.

As for this clonotype: A read error may explain this, as a much larger clone is one base away. V is TRBV5-4 and J is TRBJ2-2, with 7 bases matching TRBD1. Per the germline V gene, CDR1 is SGHNT and CDR2 is YYREEE (reference sequence). This CDR3 is 15 amino acids long. The trim removed 0 bases at V and 9 bases at J, leaving 8 bases unmatched. The CDR3, as DNA: TGTGCCAGCAGCTTGGGACAGGGAAGGGCCTGGGAGCTGTTTTTT. It yields the protein CASSLGQGRAWELFF.

Notes on this clonotype: One end of the junction does not line up with germline, which may come from a read error. The CDR3 reads CTSSHLHGAEHYF. The CDR3 region has the DNA TGTACTAGCAGCCATCTCCACGGGGCCGAGCACTACTTC. V gene TRBV11-2 combines with J gene TRBJ2-7; D possibly corresponds to TRBD2 (6 bases). Germline lookup yields CDR1 SGHAT and CDR2 FQNNGV. This CDR3 has 13 amino acids.

Comments on this clonotype: An end of the junction differs from the germline gene, which may be a read error. The chain joins TRBV6-2 or TRBV6-3 to TRBJ1-2; no clear D. This CDR3 is 11 amino acids long. The germline gives CDR1 MNHEY, CDR2 SVGEGT. In nucleotides, the CDR3 is TGTGCCAGCGATTACTGGGATGGCTACACGTTC. Translated: CASDYWDGYTF.

In the case of this clonotype: Because it lacks the conserved phenylalanine or tryptophan at the end, this CDR3 is likely a read error. V is TRBV11-3 and J is TRBJ1-1, with D possibly matching TRBD1 (6 bases). Per the germline V gene, CDR1 is SGHNT and CDR2 is YENEEA. The V and J ends lost 8 bases and 4 bases respectively, with 23 bases between them. The length of the CDR3 is 16 residues. The CDR3 sequence is CASRRSGTIMTTEAFS. CDR3 DNA: TGTGCCAGCCGCCGCAGCGGGACAATTATGACCACTGAAGCTTTCTCT.

The chain recombines TRBV4-2 with TRBJ2-5, with D uncertain. Germline assignment: CDR1 LGHNA and CDR2 YNFKEQ. The CDR3 totals 15 residues. Trimming cost V 8 bases and J 7 bases, with 23 bases left between them. CDR3: CASGQETEAIGTQYF. The CDR3 nucleotides are TGTGCCAGCGGTCAAGAGACCGAGGCCATAGGGACCCAGTACTTC.

Notes on this clonotype: No conserved phenylalanine or tryptophan is present at the end of the CDR3, so a read error is the likely explanation. The DNA is left out, because the CDR3 cannot be placed on it with certainty; the CDR3 is given as TCRdb lists it. The chain combines TRBV20-1 with TRBJ2-1; the table's D gene call, TRBD2, was not cross checked with the DNA. The CDR3 totals 14 residues, both ends included. The V gene's germline CDR1 is DFQATT and CDR2 SNEGSKA (reference sequence). CDR3 residues: CSASRGFSYNELFL.

This clonotype was picked up a small number of times. A much larger clone sits a single nucleotide away, making a read error possible. V gene TRBV29-1 combines with J gene TRBJ1-1; 8 nucleotides agree with TRBD1. The CDR3 extends over 12 amino acids. Per the germline V gene, CDR1 is SQVTM and CDR2 is ANQGSEA. Here the CDR3 reads CSVDRETTEAVF. The CDR3 region has the DNA TGCAGCGTGGACAGGGAAACCACTGAAGCTGTCTTT.

This clonotype was seen a handful of times. Being one base from a much bigger clone, this may be a read error. V and J are TRBV6-5 and TRBJ2-6; D gene ambiguous. Per germline, CDR1 MNHEY and CDR2 SVGAGI. This CDR3 spans 13 amino acids. CDR3: CTSSALGANVLTF. As DNA, the CDR3 is TGTACCAGCAGTGCTTTAGGGGCCAACGTCCTGACTTTC.

The CDR3: CASRGTGSSNEQFF. As DNA, the CDR3 is TGCGCCAGTCGTGGGACAGGGTCTTCCAATGAGCAGTTCTTC. V gene TRBV5-1 combines with J gene TRBJ2-1; 9 positions match TRBD1. The CDR3 runs to 14 residues. Losses at the gene ends were 8 bases for V and 6 bases for J; bases not matched to a gene: 9. Germline CDR1 and CDR2: SGHRS and YFSETQ.

The count of this clonotype is one. The germline gene is not matched at one end of the junction; a read error may be the cause. CDR3 sequence reads: CTSSWAGRSSYEQYF. In DNA form, the CDR3 reads TGTACCAGCAGTTGGGCGGGACGAAGCTCCTACGAACAGTACTTC. The chain has TRBV6-5 and TRBJ2-7, with D tentatively TRBD2 (6 bases). Germline V gene data show CDR1 as MNHEY and CDR2 as SVGAGI. This CDR3 region has 15 residues.

About this clonotype itself: The conserved phenylalanine or tryptophan normally closing the CDR3 is absent here, so this likely arose from a read error. The rearrangement joins TRBV6-5 to TRBJ2-3; 7 bases agree with TRBD1. The V segment lost 5 bases and the J segment 4 bases; nucleotides outside the gene matches: 15. The CDR3 totals 17 residues. Per germline, CDR1 MNHEY and CDR2 SVGAGI. CDR3 nucleotide sequence: TGTGCCAGCAGTAAATCCGAGACAGGGTTTTTCCCAGATACGCAGTATATT. Protein product: CASSKSETGFFPDTQYI.

In the case of this clonotype: Lacking the conserved final phenylalanine or tryptophan, this CDR3 likely reflects a read error. No DNA is shown, since the ends of the CDR3 on it are uncertain; the CDR3 is the one TCRdb lists. CDR3 residues: CAISPSDITGELFL. The chain employs TRBV10-3 and TRBJ2-2; the table's D call, TRBD1, was not checked against the DNA. The CDR3 has 14 residues if both end residues are counted. Germline V gene data show CDR1 as ENHRY and CDR2 as SYGVKD.

Many counts were recorded for this clonotype. The V and J genes are TRBV5-6 and TRBJ2-5, with D possibly TRBD1 on 6 matching bases. The CDR3 covers 13 residues. Trimming left V 2 bases short and J 5 bases short, with 10 bases between. Germline V lookup: CDR1 SGHDT, CDR2 YYEEEE. The CDR3 protein is CASSFPTGETQYF. In DNA, the CDR3 is TGTGCCAGCAGCTTCCCCACAGGGGAGACCCAGTACTTC.

For this clonotype: Relative to the germline gene, one junction end is altered; a read error may explain this. V usage is TRBV7-8 and J usage is TRBJ2-4, with 12 bases lining up with TRBD2. Germline V gene data show CDR1 as SGHVS and CDR2 as FQNEAQ. The CDR3 has 19 residues. The CDR3 here is CASSYQFVTSGGANNIQYF. The CDR3 DNA follows: TGTGCCAGCAGCTACCAATTTGTGACTAGCGGGGGAGCCAACAACATTCAGTACTTC.

In the case of this clonotype: The junction does not match germline at one end; this may be a read error. The chain is built from TRBV29-1 and TRBJ1-4; possibly TRBD1 for D (5 bases). CDR3 length: 14 amino acids. Germline values: CDR1 SQVTM, CDR2 ANQGSEA. The CDR3 region has the DNA TGCAGCGTTGACGGGGAACAGGCCGGTGAAAAACTGCTTTTT. Protein: CSVDGEQAGEKLLF.

V gene TRBV29-1 combines with J gene TRBJ2-2, with 8 positions matching TRBD1. The CDR3 loop spans 12 amino acids. V gave up 8 bases and J gave up 6 bases; unmatched junction bases: 5. Germline V gene sequence: CDR1 SQVTM, CDR2 ANQGSEA. The CDR3 protein is CSSGQGAGELFF. DNA of the CDR3: TGCAGCAGTGGACAGGGCGCCGGGGAGCTGTTTTTT.

A remark on this clonotype: A read error may account for a junction end that differs from germline. The V call is TRBV6-5, the J call TRBJ1-4; the D is unclear. Germline CDR1 reads MNHEY; CDR2 reads SVGAGI. This CDR3 is built from 15 residues. The CDR3 loop reads CASSYSGKENDKLFF. The DNA of the CDR3 is TGTGCCAGCAGTTACTCCGGGAAAGAAAATGATAAACTGTTTTTC.

A note on this clonotype: Being one base from a much bigger clone, this may be a read error. The genes are TRBV29-1 and TRBJ2-5; TRBD2 agrees at 7 bases. Germline V gene data show CDR1 as SQVTM and CDR2 as ANQGSEA. This CDR3 region has 14 residues. CDR3 sequence: CSAISAEGRETRYF. The CDR3 bases are TGCAGCGCCATCTCAGCGGAGGGGAGGGAGACCCGGTACTTC.

Points on this clonotype: This sequence may be a read error, since a much larger clone differs from it by one base. The rearrangement uses TRBV6-5 and TRBJ2-7; D may be TRBD1 (6 bases). The CDR3 length is 14 residues. CDR1 and CDR2 from the germline V gene are MNHEY and SVGAGI. The CDR3 bases are TGTGCCAGCAGCCGGCGGACAGTTTCCTACGAGCAGAACTTC. Translated: CASSRRTVSYEQNF.